This TCR beta chain was profiled in a study of cytomegalovirus exposure and HLA in healthy donors. Per germline, CDR1 SGDLS and CDR2 YYNGEE. V gave up 0 bases and J gave up 1 base; unmatched junction bases: 4. The CDR3 extends over 16 amino acids. General study results and limits: Some TCR beta chains (around 180 of them) were listed as cytomegalovirus-associated. In a later analysis, TCR association rates varied by HLA locus: DRB1 most, HLA-C fewest. Both high specificity and high sensitivity reportedly marked the classifier's diagnosis of cytomegalovirus status. The authors reported that TCR beta sequences could predict HLA-A and HLA-B alleles. These predictions were accurate for most subjects in the first cohort.

Concerning this clone: Its target is not known.

PCR primers comprised 60 Vbeta and 13 Jbeta primers. Measured with immunoSEQ multiplex PCR; TCRdb has only the in-frame clones, and not every one. The table records roughly 200,000 clones, around 73% of them present only once. This chain uses TRBV9 with TRBJ2-3, with 8 bases fitting TRBD1. Source material: PBMCs. The receptor was derived from a woman in her thirties in good health and CMV-seropositive. CDR3 bases: TGTGCCAGCAGCGTAGGCGAGGGACAGGGCACAGATACGCAGTATTTT. As protein: CASSVGEGQGTDTQYF.